This entry features one T cell receptor beta chain sequence. Its antigen is unknown. In germline, CDR1 is LNHDA, CDR2 SQIVND (reference sequence). Between the trimmed V and J ends, which lost 8 bases and 4 bases, there was a span of 6 bases. There are 12 residues in the CDR3. The record originates from a study of cytomegalovirus exposure and HLA in healthy donors. On the study more broadly: Earlier, almost 120 million unique TCR beta sequences were recovered from about 200 million T cells by an analysis. Points from the study as a whole: Analysis was performed later, and it showed HLA-associated TCR beta chains to be more clonally expanded than equally common others.

The PCR had 60 Vbeta and 13 Jbeta primers. Profiling relied on immunoSEQ multiplex PCR, and the TCRdb table lists in-frame clones only, not all of them. Of 120,000 or so clones in the sample, just over 15% were seen once. The donors, nominally healthy at sampling, likely had unrecorded immune exposures. The sample comprised PBMCs. The rearrangement links TRBV19 to TRBJ2-6; D is perhaps TRBD1 (6 bases). The receptor was derived from a woman younger than 35 in good health and CMV-seronegative. CDR3 residues: CASGTGANVLTF. In nucleotides, the CDR3 is TGTGCCAGTGGGACAGGGGCCAACGTCCTGACTTTC.